The clone carrying this T cell receptor beta chain has ten or more counts. TCRdb re-analysed the PCR reads in MiXCR, keeping a single row per CDR3 protein. The sample holds around 25,000 distinct CDR3 sequences, 50% seen once. The data originate from a study of CD4 and CD8 cells across lung adenocarcinoma regions. The CDR3 sequence is 13 residues long. The V gene's germline CDR1 is MNHEY and CDR2 SVGAGI. V lost 8 bases to trimming and J lost 3 bases, with 13 bases between them. This clonotype originated in a male donor with lung adenocarcinoma. The CD4 and CD8 labels of this study may be unreliable. The chain carries TRBV6-5 and TRBJ1-2; tentatively, D is TRBD1 (5 bases). The sequencing input was CD8+ T cells from the center of a lung tumor. CDR3 loop: CASGLSGDYGYTF. CDR3 coding DNA: TGTGCCAGCGGGCTTTCGGGGGACTATGGCTACACCTTC.